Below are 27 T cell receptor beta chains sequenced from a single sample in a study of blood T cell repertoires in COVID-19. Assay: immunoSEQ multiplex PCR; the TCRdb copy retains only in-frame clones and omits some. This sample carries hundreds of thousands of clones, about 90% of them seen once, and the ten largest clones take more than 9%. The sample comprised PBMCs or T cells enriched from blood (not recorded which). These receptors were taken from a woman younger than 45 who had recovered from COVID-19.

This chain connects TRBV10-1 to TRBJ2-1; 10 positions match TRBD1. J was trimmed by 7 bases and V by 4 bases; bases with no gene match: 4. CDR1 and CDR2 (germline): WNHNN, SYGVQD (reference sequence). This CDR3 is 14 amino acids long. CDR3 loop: CASSGTGGGNEQFF. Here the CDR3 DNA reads TGCGCCAGCAGTGGGACAGGGGGAGGGAATGAGCAGTTCTTC.

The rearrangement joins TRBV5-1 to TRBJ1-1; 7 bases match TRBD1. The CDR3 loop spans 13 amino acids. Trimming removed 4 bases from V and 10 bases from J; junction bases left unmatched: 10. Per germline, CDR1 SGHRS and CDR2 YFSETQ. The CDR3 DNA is TGCGCCAGCAGCCCTAGCGACAGGGCTTCAGCTTTCTTT. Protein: CASSPSDRASAFF.

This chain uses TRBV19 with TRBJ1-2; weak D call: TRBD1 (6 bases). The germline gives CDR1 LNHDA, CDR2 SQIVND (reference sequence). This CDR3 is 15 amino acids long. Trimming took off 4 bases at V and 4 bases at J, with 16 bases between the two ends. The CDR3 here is CASSTPTGTSYGYTF. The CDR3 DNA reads TGTGCCAGTAGTACTCCAACAGGGACCTCCTATGGCTACACCTTC.

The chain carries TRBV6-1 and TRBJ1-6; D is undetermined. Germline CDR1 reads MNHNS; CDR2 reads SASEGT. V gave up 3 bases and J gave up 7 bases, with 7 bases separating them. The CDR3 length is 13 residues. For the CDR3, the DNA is TGTGCCAGCAGTGAGACATTCAATTCACCCCTCCACTTT. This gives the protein CASSETFNSPLHF.

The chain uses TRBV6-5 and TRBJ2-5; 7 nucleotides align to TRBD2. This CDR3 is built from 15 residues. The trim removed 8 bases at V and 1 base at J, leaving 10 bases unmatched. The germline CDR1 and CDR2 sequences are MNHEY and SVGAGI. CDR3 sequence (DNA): TGTGCCAGCGGCGTTTCTTGGACTAGCCAAGAGACCCAGTACTTC. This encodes CASGVSWTSQETQYF.

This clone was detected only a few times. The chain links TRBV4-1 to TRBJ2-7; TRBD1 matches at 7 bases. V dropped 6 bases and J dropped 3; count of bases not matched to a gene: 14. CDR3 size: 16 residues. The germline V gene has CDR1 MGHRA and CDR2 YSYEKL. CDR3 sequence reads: CASRGRVGQNFYEQYF. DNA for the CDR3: TGCGCCAGCAGAGGTAGGGTGGGACAGAACTTCTACGAGCAGTACTTC.

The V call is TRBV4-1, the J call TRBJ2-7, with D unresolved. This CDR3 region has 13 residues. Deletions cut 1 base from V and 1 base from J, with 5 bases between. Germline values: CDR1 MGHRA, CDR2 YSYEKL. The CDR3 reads CASSQGTSYEQYF. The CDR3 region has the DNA TGCGCCAGCAGCCAAGGAACTTCCTACGAGCAGTACTTC.

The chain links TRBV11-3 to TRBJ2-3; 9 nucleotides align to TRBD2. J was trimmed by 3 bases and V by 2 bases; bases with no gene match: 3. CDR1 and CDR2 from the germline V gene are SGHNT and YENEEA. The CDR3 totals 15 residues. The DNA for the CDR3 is TGTGCCAGCAGCTTACGCGGGAGGGGAACAGATACGCAGTATTTT. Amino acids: CASSLRGRGTDTQYF.

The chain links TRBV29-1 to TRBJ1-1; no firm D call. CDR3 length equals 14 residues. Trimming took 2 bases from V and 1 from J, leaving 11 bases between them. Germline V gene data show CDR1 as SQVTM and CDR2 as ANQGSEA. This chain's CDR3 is CSVELRAGNTEAFF. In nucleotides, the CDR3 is TGCAGCGTTGAACTACGCGCGGGGAACACTGAAGCTTTCTTT.

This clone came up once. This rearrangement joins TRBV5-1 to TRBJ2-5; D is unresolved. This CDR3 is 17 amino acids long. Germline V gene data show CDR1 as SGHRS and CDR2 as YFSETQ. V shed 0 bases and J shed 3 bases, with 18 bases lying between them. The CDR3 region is CASSLAILTRAKETQYF. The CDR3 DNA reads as TGCGCCAGCAGCTTGGCCATTCTAACGCGAGCTAAAGAGACCCAGTACTTC.

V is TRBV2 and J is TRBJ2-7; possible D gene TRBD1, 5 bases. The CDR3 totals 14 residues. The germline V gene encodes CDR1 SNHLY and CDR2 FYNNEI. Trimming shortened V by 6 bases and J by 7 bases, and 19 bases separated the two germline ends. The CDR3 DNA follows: TGTGCCAGCAGACCAAGGGGCAGGGTGGAAGAGCAGTACTTC. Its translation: CASRPRGRVEEQYF.

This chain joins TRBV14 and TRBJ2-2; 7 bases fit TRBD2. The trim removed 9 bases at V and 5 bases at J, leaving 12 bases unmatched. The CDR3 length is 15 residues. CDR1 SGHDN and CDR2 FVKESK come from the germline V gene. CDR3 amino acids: CASSTGTTQTGELFF. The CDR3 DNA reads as TGTGCCAGTTCAACCGGGACTACTCAGACCGGGGAGCTGTTTTTT. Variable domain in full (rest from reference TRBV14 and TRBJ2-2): EAGVTQFPSHSVIEKGQTVTLRCDPISGHDNLYWYRRVMGKEIKFLLHFVKESKQDESGMPNNRFLAERTGGTYSTLKVQPAELEDSGVYFCASSTGTTQTGELFFGEGSRLTVL.

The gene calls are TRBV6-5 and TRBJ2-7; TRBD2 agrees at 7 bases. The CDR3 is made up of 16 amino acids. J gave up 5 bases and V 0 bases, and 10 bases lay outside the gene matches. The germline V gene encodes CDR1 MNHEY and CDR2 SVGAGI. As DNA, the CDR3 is TGTGCCAGCAGTTACTCGATTGCGGGAGTAGGCCACGAGCAGTACTTC. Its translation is CASSYSIAGVGHEQYF.

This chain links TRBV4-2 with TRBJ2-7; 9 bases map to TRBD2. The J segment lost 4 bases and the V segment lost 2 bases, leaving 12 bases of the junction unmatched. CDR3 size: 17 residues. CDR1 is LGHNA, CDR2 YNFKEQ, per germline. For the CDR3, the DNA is TGTGCCAGCAGCCAAAGGGGGCCTGAGCGGGAGGCATACGAGCAGTACTTC. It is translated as CASSQRGPEREAYEQYF.

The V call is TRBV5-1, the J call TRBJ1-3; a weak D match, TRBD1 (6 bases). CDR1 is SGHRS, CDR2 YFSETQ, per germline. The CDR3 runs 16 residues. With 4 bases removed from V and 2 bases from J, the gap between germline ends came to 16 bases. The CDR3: CASSQAQGTPGNTIYF. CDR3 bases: TGCGCCAGCAGCCAAGCACAGGGTACCCCTGGAAACACCATATATTTT.

The DNA for the CDR3 is TGTGCCAGCTCACTACTGGACAGGAACTATGGCTACACCTTC. Translation: CASSLLDRNYGYTF. The chain carries TRBV18 and TRBJ1-2, with 7 bases lining up with TRBD1. This CDR3 has 14 residues. Looked up from germline, CDR1 is KGHSH and CDR2 is LQKENI. Unmatched junction bases numbered 4, after V lost 4 bases and J lost 2 bases.

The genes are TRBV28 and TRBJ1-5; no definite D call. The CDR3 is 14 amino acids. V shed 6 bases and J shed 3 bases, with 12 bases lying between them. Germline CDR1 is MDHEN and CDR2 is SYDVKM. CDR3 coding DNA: TGTGCCAGCAGCCCGAGGATCATCAATCAGCCCCAGCATTTT. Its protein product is CASSPRIINQPQHF.

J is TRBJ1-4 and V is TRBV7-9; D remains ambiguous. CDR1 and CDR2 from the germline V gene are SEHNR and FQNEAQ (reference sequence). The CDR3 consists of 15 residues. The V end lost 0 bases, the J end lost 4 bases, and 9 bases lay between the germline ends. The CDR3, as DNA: TGTGCCAGCAGCTTAGCTGTCAGAATTAATGAAAAACTGTTTTTT. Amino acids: CASSLAVRINEKLFF.

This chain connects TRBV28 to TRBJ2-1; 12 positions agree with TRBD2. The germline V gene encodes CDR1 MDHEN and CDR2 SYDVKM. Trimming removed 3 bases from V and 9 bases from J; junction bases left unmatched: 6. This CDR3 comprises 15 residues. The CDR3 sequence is CASSFVTSGRGEQFF. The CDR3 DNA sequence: TGTGCCAGCAGTTTCGTGACTAGCGGGAGAGGTGAGCAGTTCTTC.

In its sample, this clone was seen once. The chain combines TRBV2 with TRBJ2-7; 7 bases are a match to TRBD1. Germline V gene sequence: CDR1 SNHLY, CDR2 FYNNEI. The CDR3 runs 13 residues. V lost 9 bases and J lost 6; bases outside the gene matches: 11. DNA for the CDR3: TGTGCCAGATGGGACAGCAATTCGGGCGAGCAGTACTTC. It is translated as CARWDSNSGEQYF.

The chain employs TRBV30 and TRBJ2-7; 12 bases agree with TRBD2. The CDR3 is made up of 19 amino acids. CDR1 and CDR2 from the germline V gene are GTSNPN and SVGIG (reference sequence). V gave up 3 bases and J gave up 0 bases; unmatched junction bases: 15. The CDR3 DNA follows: TGTGCCTGGAGAGGCCCTAGCGGGAGGGCCCCGGGTAGCTCCTACGAGCAGTACTTC. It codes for CAWRGPSGRAPGSSYEQYF.

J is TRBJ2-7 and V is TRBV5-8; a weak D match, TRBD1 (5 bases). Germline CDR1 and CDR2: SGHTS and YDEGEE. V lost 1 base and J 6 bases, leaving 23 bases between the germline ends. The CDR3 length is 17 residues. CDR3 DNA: TGTGCCAGCAGCTTGACTCTTGGCAGGGTGTCCTCCGGCGAGCAGTACTTC. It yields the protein CASSLTLGRVSSGEQYF.

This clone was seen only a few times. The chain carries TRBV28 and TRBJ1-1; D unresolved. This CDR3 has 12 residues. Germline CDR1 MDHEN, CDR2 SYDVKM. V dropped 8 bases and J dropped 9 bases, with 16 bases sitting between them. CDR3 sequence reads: CASGRLNSKAFF. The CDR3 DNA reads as TGTGCCAGCGGCCGCCTTAATTCAAAAGCTTTCTTT.

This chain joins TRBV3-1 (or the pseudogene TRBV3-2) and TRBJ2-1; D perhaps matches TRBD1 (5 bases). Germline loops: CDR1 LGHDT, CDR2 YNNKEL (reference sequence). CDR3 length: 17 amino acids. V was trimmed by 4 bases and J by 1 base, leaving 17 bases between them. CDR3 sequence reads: CASSPSAWGLSYNEQFF. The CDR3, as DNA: TGTGCCAGCAGCCCTTCAGCTTGGGGCCTGTCCTACAATGAGCAGTTCTTC.

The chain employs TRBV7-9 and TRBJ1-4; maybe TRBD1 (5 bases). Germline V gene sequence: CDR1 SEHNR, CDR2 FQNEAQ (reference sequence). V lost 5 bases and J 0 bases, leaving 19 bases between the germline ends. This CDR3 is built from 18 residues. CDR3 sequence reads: CASSRVGQLYATNEKLFF. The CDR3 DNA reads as TGTGCCAGCAGCCGGGTGGGGCAGCTTTATGCAACTAATGAAAAACTGTTTTTT. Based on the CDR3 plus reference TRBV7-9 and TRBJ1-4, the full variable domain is DTGVSQNPRHKITKRGQNVTFRCDPISEHNRLYWYRQTLGQGPEFLTYFQNEAQLEKSRLLSDRFSAERPKGSFSTLEIQRTEQGDSAMYLCASSRVGQLYATNEKLFFGSGTQLSVL.

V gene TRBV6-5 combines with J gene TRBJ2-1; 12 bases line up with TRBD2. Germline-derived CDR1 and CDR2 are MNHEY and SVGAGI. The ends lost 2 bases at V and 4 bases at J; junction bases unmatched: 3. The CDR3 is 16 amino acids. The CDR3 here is CASSYALAGGYNEQFF. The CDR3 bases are TGTGCCAGCAGTTACGCCCTAGCGGGAGGGTACAATGAGCAGTTCTTC.

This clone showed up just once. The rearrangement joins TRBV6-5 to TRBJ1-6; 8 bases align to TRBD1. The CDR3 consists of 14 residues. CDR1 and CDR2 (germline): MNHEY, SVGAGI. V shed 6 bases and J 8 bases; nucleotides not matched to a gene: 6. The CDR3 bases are TGTGCCAGCAGGAGACAGGGGTTAGATTCACCCCTCCACTTT. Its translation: CASRRQGLDSPLHF.